Presented here are 16 T cell receptor beta chains from one specimen sequenced in a study of cytomegalovirus exposure and HLA in healthy donors. Produced via immunoSEQ multiplex PCR; TCRdb's table is partial and in-frame only. Counted here are 150,000 to 200,000 clones, roughly nine tenths occurring once; the ten biggest clones make up 3% to 3.5%. Specimen: PBMCs. All receptors come from a woman younger than 35 in good health and CMV-seropositive.

The chain is built from TRBV7-9 and TRBJ2-2, with 7 positions matching TRBD1. The CDR3 is made up of 15 amino acids. After removal of 5 bases from V and 7 bases from J, the junction contained 10 bases not matched to a gene. Germline loops: CDR1 SEHNR, CDR2 FQNEAQ (reference sequence). The DNA of the CDR3 is TGTGCCAGCAGCCCCTACAGGGGCGGCAGCGGGGAGCTGTTTTTT. It specifies CASSPYRGGSGELFF.

The chain links TRBV7-9 to TRBJ1-1; 8 positions agree with TRBD1. The CDR3 contains 15 residues. The V and J ends lost 5 bases and 4 bases, in that order; junction bases with no gene match: 9. Germline-derived CDR1 and CDR2 are SEHNR and FQNEAQ (reference sequence). CDR3 residues: CASSTGATGATEAFF. The CDR3, as DNA: TGTGCCAGCAGCACCGGAGCGACAGGGGCCACTGAAGCTTTCTTT.

The chain joins TRBV5-8 to TRBJ1-3; D might be TRBD1 (6 bases). The germline gives CDR1 SGHTS, CDR2 YDEGEE. V lost 2 bases, J lost 4 bases, and 13 bases lay in between. The length of the CDR3 is 15 residues. The CDR3 is CASSFRQGTGNTIYF. As DNA, the CDR3 is TGTGCCAGCAGCTTCAGGCAGGGGACAGGAAACACCATATATTTT.

This chain links TRBV29-1 with TRBJ2-3; 11 bases line up with TRBD2. The CDR3 loop spans 16 amino acids. Per germline, CDR1 SQVTM and CDR2 ANQGSEA. Losses at the gene ends were 1 base for V and 2 bases for J; bases not matched to a gene: 5. CDR3 nucleotide sequence: TGCAGCGTTGAAGCGCGACTAGCGGGGAACACAGATACGCAGTATTTT. Translated, it gives CSVEARLAGNTDTQYF.

In this sample, this clone turned up once. This chain links TRBV7-9 with TRBJ2-7; TRBD1 agrees at 7 bases. CDR3 length: 17 residues. Germline V gene sequence: CDR1 SEHNR, CDR2 FQNEAQ (reference sequence). Trimming at V came to 5 bases and at J to 0 bases, leaving 13 bases not matched to a gene. The CDR3 sequence is CASSQDRDPRSSYEQYF. The CDR3 DNA reads TGTGCCAGCAGCCAAGACAGGGACCCTCGAAGCTCCTACGAGCAGTACTTC. The whole variable domain, filled in from reference TRBV7-9 and TRBJ2-7, reads DTGVSQNPRHKITKRGQNVTFRCDPISEHNRLYWYRQTLGQGPEFLTYFQNEAQLEKSRLLSDRFSAERPKGSFSTLEIQRTEQGDSAMYLCASSQDRDPRSSYEQYFGPGTRLTVT.

This sequence joins TRBV6-1 and TRBJ1-2; D remains unclear. Trimming stripped 2 bases from V and 8 bases from J, with 12 bases between. Germline V gene data show CDR1 as MNHNS and CDR2 as SASEGT. The CDR3 length is 13 residues. DNA of the CDR3: TGTGCCAGCAGTGAATCGGGGTGGGGAGGCTACACCTTC. Encoded protein: CASSESGWGGYTF.

The chain couples TRBV9 to TRBJ2-7; D might be TRBD2 (6 bases). The CDR3 covers 14 residues. Germline loops: CDR1 SGDLS, CDR2 YYNGEE. The V end was cut by 0 bases, the J end by 3 bases, with 10 bases between. CDR3 nucleotides: TGTGCCAGCAGCGTAGCTACTAGCTACTACGAGCAGTACTTC. This codes for CASSVATSYYEQYF.

The rearrangement links TRBV2 to TRBJ1-1; possible D gene TRBD1, 6 bases. V was clipped by 4 bases and J by 1 base, with 13 bases between them. The germline gives CDR1 SNHLY, CDR2 FYNNEI. The CDR3 has 15 residues. The chain's CDR3 is CASSGVQGKNTEAFF. In DNA form, the CDR3 reads TGTGCCAGCAGTGGTGTACAGGGCAAGAACACTGAAGCTTTCTTT.

The rearrangement links TRBV10-2 to TRBJ2-2, with 7 nucleotides matching TRBD1. This CDR3 is built from 14 residues. Per the germline V gene, CDR1 is WSHSY and CDR2 is SAAADI. The ends lost 6 bases at V and 3 bases at J; junction bases unmatched: 4. In DNA, the CDR3 is TGCGCCAGCAGCGACAGGGTTGACACCGGGGAGCTGTTTTTT. Its protein is CASSDRVDTGELFF.

This sequence joins TRBV29-1 and TRBJ2-7, with 9 nucleotides matching TRBD1. CDR3 length: 12 residues. Per the germline V gene, CDR1 is SQVTM and CDR2 is ANQGSEA. V shed 7 bases and J 3 bases; nucleotides not matched to a gene: 4. Here the CDR3 reads CSGGQGFYEQYF. CDR3 nucleotides: TGCAGCGGGGGACAGGGATTCTACGAGCAGTACTTC.

The chain uses TRBV11-2 and TRBJ2-4, with 8 bases matching TRBD1. Germline V lookup: CDR1 SGHAT, CDR2 FQNNGV. J lost 1 base, V lost 5 bases, and 7 bases had no gene match. The CDR3 is 16 amino acids. CDR3 bases: TGTGCCAGCAGCCCTGGGACAGGACAGGCCAAAAACATTCAGTACTTC. Translation: CASSPGTGQAKNIQYF.

The V and J genes are TRBV7-8 and TRBJ2-5; 15 nucleotides align to TRBD2. V lost 5 bases, J lost 5 bases, and 3 bases stayed unmatched. There are 15 residues in the CDR3. Germline CDR1 is SGHVS and CDR2 is FQNEAQ. DNA for the CDR3: TGTGCCAGCAGCCCGGGACTAGCGGGAGGTGAGACCCAGTACTTC. Amino acid sequence: CASSPGLAGGETQYF.

This clone was observed once. The V call is TRBV5-1, the J call TRBJ2-7, with unresolved D. This CDR3 comprises 14 residues. Per germline, CDR1 SGHRS and CDR2 YFSETQ. V lost 0 bases to trimming and J lost 0 bases, with 7 bases between them. CDR3 residues: CASSLAPGSYEQYF. The CDR3 region has the DNA TGCGCCAGCAGCTTGGCCCCCGGCTCCTACGAGCAGTACTTC.

The chain employs TRBV19 and TRBJ2-1; perhaps TRBD2 as D (6 bases). V gave up 5 bases and J gave up 0 bases, with 14 bases separating them. The CDR3 totals 16 residues. Germline values: CDR1 LNHDA, CDR2 SQIVND (reference sequence). The DNA of the CDR3 is TGTGCCAGTAGTTGGGGACTGTCTAGCTCCTACAATGAGCAGTTCTTC. Translating gives CASSWGLSSSYNEQFF.

V and J are TRBV28 and TRBJ2-7, with D perhaps TRBD1 (6 bases). There are 18 residues in the CDR3. V was cut by 3 bases and J by 1 base, with 22 bases left in between. The germline CDR1 and CDR2 sequences are MDHEN and SYDVKM. The chain's CDR3 is CASSLLLQGEGFSYEQYF. Here the CDR3 DNA reads TGTGCCAGCAGTTTGCTTCTACAGGGAGAGGGTTTTTCCTACGAGCAGTACTTC.

The V and J genes are TRBV4-3 and TRBJ1-5; D gene uncertain. The CDR3 runs to 13 residues. In germline, CDR1 is LGHNA, CDR2 YSLEER. V dropped 1 base and J dropped 7 bases, with 8 bases sitting between them. CDR3 sequence: CASSQGAEQPQHF. Written as DNA, the CDR3 is TGCGCCAGCAGCCAAGGGGCAGAGCAGCCCCAGCATTTT.